Reported below is one T cell receptor beta chain. The entry originates in a study of Tregs in tolerant kidney transplant recipients. The data were produced by immunoSEQ multiplex PCR, yet TCRdb's version contains in-frame clones alone and is incomplete. The sample includes about 77,000 clones, 95% to 98% seen only once; the top ten take around 0.58%. After removal of 5 bases from V and 0 bases from J, the junction contained 4 bases not matched to a gene. This CDR3 spans 15 amino acids. The germline V gene has CDR1 KGHSH and CDR2 LQKENI. The sequencing used CD4+ T cells from blood, collected before the transplant. The rearrangement uses TRBV18 and TRBJ2-7; 10 positions match TRBD2. The TCR comes from a human donor who received a combined kidney and bone marrow transplant. CDR3 in amino acids: CASSYSGGSSYEQYF. CDR3 nucleotides: TGTGCCAGCTCATATAGCGGGGGGAGCTCCTACGAGCAGTACTTC.